The rows below give T cell receptor beta chains drawn from one sample of a study of CD8 T cells in Susac syndrome. TCRdb re-analysed the immunoSEQ multiplex PCR reads in MiXCR, keeping a single row per CDR3 protein. The sample has around 300,000 distinct CDR3 sequences; about 91% are singletons. Sequencing was performed on CD8+ T cells from PBMCs. These receptors were obtained from a human donor with multiple sclerosis. The CDR3 runs from the conserved cysteine through the conserved F or W. The order of the fields is CDR3 protein, CDR3 DNA, J gene, D gene, V gene, clone size, CDR3 length. D genes are given only for firm matches. Part of the rows lack a size; the others show once, few, many or a class for expanded clones.

CDR3aa: CASGYSNGAYEQYF
CDR3nt: TGTGCCAGCGGTTACTCGAATGGGGCCTACGAGCAGTACTTC
j_gene: TRBJ2-7
d_gene: .
v_gene: TRBV6-6
abundance: .
len: 14

CDR3aa: CASSPSQALTDTQYF
CDR3nt: TGTGCCAGCTCACCGTCACAGGCCCTAACAGATACGCAGTATTTT
j_gene: TRBJ2-3
d_gene: .
v_gene: TRBV18
abundance: .
len: 15

CDR3aa: CASNTGFQPQHF
CDR3nt: TGTGCCAGCAATACAGGGTTTCAGCCCCAGCATTTT
j_gene: TRBJ1-5
d_gene: .
v_gene: TRBV6-2/TRBV6-3
abundance: .
len: 12

CDR3aa: CASSLAGGGETQYF
CDR3nt: TGTGCCAGCAGTTTGGCCGGGGGAGGAGAGACCCAGTACTTC
j_gene: TRBJ2-5
d_gene: .
v_gene: TRBV28
abundance: few
len: 14

CDR3aa: CAGHGLAETQYF
CDR3nt: TGTGCCGGCCACGGACTAGCAGAGACCCAGTACTTC
j_gene: TRBJ2-5
d_gene: TRBD2
v_gene: TRBV2
abundance: few
len: 12

CDR3aa: CASRIAGGFYEQYF
CDR3nt: TGTGCCAGCAGGATAGCGGGAGGCTTCTACGAGCAGTACTTC
j_gene: TRBJ2-7
d_gene: TRBD2
v_gene: TRBV27
abundance: .
len: 14

CDR3aa: CASSISGGAKGYTF
CDR3nt: TGTGCCAGTAGTATAAGTGGGGGCGCAAAAGGCTACACCTTC
j_gene: TRBJ1-2
d_gene: .
v_gene: TRBV19
abundance: .
len: 14

CDR3aa: CASSDSPENNEQFF
CDR3nt: TGTGCCAGCAGTGACTCGCCCGAAAACAATGAGCAGTTCTTC
j_gene: TRBJ2-1
d_gene: .
v_gene: TRBV6-4
abundance: .
len: 14

CDR3aa: CSARTSGRANEQFF
CDR3nt: TGCAGTGCTAGAACTAGCGGGAGGGCCAATGAGCAGTTCTTC
j_gene: TRBJ2-1
d_gene: TRBD2
v_gene: TRBV20-1
abundance: .
len: 14

CDR3aa: CASSQRGLNEKLFF
CDR3nt: TGCGCCAGCAGCCAGCGCGGTCTGAATGAAAAACTGTTTTTT
j_gene: TRBJ1-4
d_gene: .
v_gene: TRBV4-3
abundance: .
len: 14

CDR3aa: CSVEGLAELYNEQFF
CDR3nt: TGCAGCGTGGAAGGACTAGCGGAACTTTACAATGAGCAGTTCTTC
j_gene: TRBJ2-1
d_gene: TRBD2
v_gene: TRBV29-1
abundance: .
len: 15

CDR3aa: CASSEVQGGEKLFF
CDR3nt: TGTGCCAGCAGTGAAGTACAGGGTGGTGAAAAACTGTTTTTT
j_gene: TRBJ1-4
d_gene: .
v_gene: TRBV2
abundance: .
len: 14

CDR3aa: CASSTDPSGRSYNEQFF
CDR3nt: TGTGCCAGTAGTACCGACCCTAGCGGGAGATCCTACAATGAGCAGTTCTTC
j_gene: TRBJ2-1
d_gene: TRBD2
v_gene: TRBV19
abundance: .
len: 17

CDR3aa: CASSELMASPDEQYF
CDR3nt: TGTGCCAGCAGCGAACTCATGGCCTCTCCGGACGAGCAGTACTTC
j_gene: TRBJ2-7
d_gene: .
v_gene: TRBV6-1
abundance: .
len: 15

CDR3aa: CASSRDFNEQYF
CDR3nt: TGTGCCAGCAGCCGGGACTTTAACGAGCAGTACTTC
j_gene: TRBJ2-7
d_gene: .
v_gene: TRBV7-9
abundance: .
len: 12

CDR3aa: CASRYQRTEAFF
CDR3nt: TGTGCCAGCAGGTACCAGAGGACTGAAGCTTTCTTT
j_gene: TRBJ1-1
d_gene: .
v_gene: TRBV2
abundance: .
len: 12

CDR3aa: CASKAEAGGANYGYTF
CDR3nt: TGTGCCAGCAAAGCGGAGGCAGGGGGTGCTAACTATGGCTACACCTTC
j_gene: TRBJ1-2
d_gene: TRBD1
v_gene: TRBV27
abundance: few
len: 16

CDR3aa: CASSPRGDGAYEQYF
CDR3nt: TGCGCCAGCAGCCCCAGGGGGGACGGTGCCTACGAGCAGTACTTC
j_gene: TRBJ2-7
d_gene: .
v_gene: TRBV4-1
abundance: few
len: 15

CDR3aa: CASSYDPRGQGPFAQPQHF
CDR3nt: TGTGCCAGCAGTTACGACCCCCGGGGACAGGGCCCGTTTGCTCAGCCCCAGCATTTT
j_gene: TRBJ1-5
d_gene: TRBD1
v_gene: TRBV6-2/TRBV6-3
abundance: .
len: 19

CDR3aa: CASSIGGDSNQPQHF
CDR3nt: TGTGCCAGTAGTATAGGAGGAGATAGCAATCAGCCCCAGCATTTT
j_gene: TRBJ1-5
d_gene: .
v_gene: TRBV19
abundance: once
len: 15

CDR3aa: CAWTPSAINYGYTF
CDR3nt: TGTGCCTGGACCCCAAGTGCGATTAACTATGGCTACACCTTC
j_gene: TRBJ1-2
d_gene: .
v_gene: TRBV30
abundance: .
len: 14

CDR3aa: CASSFVAGSYEQYF
CDR3nt: TGTGCCAGCAGCTTTGTAGCGGGTTCCTACGAGCAGTACTTC
j_gene: TRBJ2-7
d_gene: TRBD2
v_gene: TRBV7-9
abundance: .
len: 14

CDR3aa: CASSFGRHTGELFF
CDR3nt: TGTGCCAGCAGTTTCGGGAGGCACACCGGGGAGCTGTTTTTT
j_gene: TRBJ2-2
d_gene: TRBD2
v_gene: TRBV28
abundance: .
len: 14

CDR3aa: CSVEGRGGRWNEQFF
CDR3nt: TGCAGCGTTGAAGGGCGGGGGGGCCGGTGGAATGAGCAGTTCTTC
j_gene: TRBJ2-1
d_gene: TRBD2
v_gene: TRBV29-1
abundance: .
len: 15

CDR3aa: CASSLDVNTGELFF
CDR3nt: TGTGCCAGCAGCTTGGATGTGAACACCGGGGAGCTGTTTTTT
j_gene: TRBJ2-2
d_gene: .
v_gene: TRBV7-8
abundance: .
len: 14

CDR3aa: CASSNRQGISEKLFF
CDR3nt: TGTGCCAGCAGCAATCGACAGGGTATAAGTGAAAAACTGTTTTTT
j_gene: TRBJ1-4
d_gene: TRBD1
v_gene: TRBV28
abundance: .
len: 15

CDR3aa: CASSLGAGDEAEAFF
CDR3nt: TGTGCCAGCAGCTTAGGTGCAGGGGATGAGGCTGAAGCTTTCTTT
j_gene: TRBJ1-1
d_gene: .
v_gene: TRBV7-9
abundance: .
len: 15

CDR3aa: CATSGWEDEVFF
CDR3nt: TGTGCCACCTCAGGGTGGGAGGATGAAGTTTTCTTT
j_gene: TRBJ1-1
d_gene: .
v_gene: TRBV7-9
abundance: .
len: 12

CDR3aa: CASSRHRGNEQFF
CDR3nt: TGCGCCAGCAGCCGACACAGGGGTAATGAGCAGTTCTTC
j_gene: TRBJ2-1
d_gene: TRBD1
v_gene: TRBV4-3
abundance: once
len: 13

CDR3aa: CASSLKTGERTDTQYF
CDR3nt: TGTGCCAGCAGCCTTAAGACAGGGGAAAGGACAGATACGCAGTATTTT
j_gene: TRBJ2-3
d_gene: TRBD1
v_gene: TRBV9
abundance: once
len: 16

CDR3aa: CASSLSLGRLVSTQYF
CDR3nt: TGTGCCAGCAGCTTGAGTTTGGGGCGGTTGGTGTCGACGCAGTATTTT
j_gene: TRBJ2-3
d_gene: .
v_gene: TRBV5-6
abundance: .
len: 16

CDR3aa: CASTSPWETGESEKLFF
CDR3nt: TGTGCCAGCACCAGCCCGTGGGAGACAGGGGAATCTGAAAAACTGTTTTTT
j_gene: TRBJ1-4
d_gene: TRBD1
v_gene: TRBV3-1
abundance: .
len: 17

CDR3aa: CASSSRDTYSYEQYF
CDR3nt: TGTGCCAGCAGCTCCCGGGACACGTACAGCTACGAGCAGTACTTC
j_gene: TRBJ2-7
d_gene: .
v_gene: TRBV9
abundance: .
len: 15

CDR3aa: CASSVDGSPNEQYF
CDR3nt: TGTGCCAGCAGCGTAGACGGGAGTCCCAACGAGCAGTACTTC
j_gene: TRBJ2-7
d_gene: .
v_gene: TRBV9
abundance: .
len: 14

CDR3aa: CASQGDSLTEKLFF
CDR3nt: TGTGCCAGTCAGGGGGACAGCCTCACCGAAAAACTGTTTTTT
j_gene: TRBJ1-4
d_gene: TRBD1
v_gene: TRBV6-1
abundance: .
len: 14

CDR3aa: CASSLTGEGTSNEQFF
CDR3nt: TGTGCCAGCAGCTTAACGGGTGAAGGTACTAGCAATGAGCAGTTCTTC
j_gene: TRBJ2-1
d_gene: .
v_gene: TRBV7-8
abundance: .
len: 16

CDR3aa: CASRFGTSRSEQYF
CDR3nt: TGTGCCAGCAGGTTTGGGACGAGCCGATCCGAGCAGTACTTC
j_gene: TRBJ2-7
d_gene: .
v_gene: TRBV28
abundance: .
len: 14

CDR3aa: CASSPTGGGNTIYF
CDR3nt: TGTGCCAGCAGCCCGACAGGGGGTGGAAACACCATATATTTT
j_gene: TRBJ1-3
d_gene: TRBD1
v_gene: TRBV9
abundance: .
len: 14

CDR3aa: CASSPPSGRGTDTQYF
CDR3nt: TGTGCCAGCAGCCCACCTAGCGGGAGAGGCACAGATACGCAGTATTTT
j_gene: TRBJ2-3
d_gene: TRBD2
v_gene: TRBV7-9
abundance: .
len: 16

CDR3aa: CASSLGALGTEAFF
CDR3nt: TGTGCCAGCAGCTTAGGGGCCCTAGGGACTGAAGCTTTCTTT
j_gene: TRBJ1-1
d_gene: .
v_gene: TRBV7-2
abundance: .
len: 14

CDR3aa: CASKGSGELFF
CDR3nt: TGTGCCAGCAAGGGTTCCGGGGAGCTGTTTTTT
j_gene: TRBJ2-2
d_gene: .
v_gene: TRBV25-1
abundance: .
len: 11

CDR3aa: CASSFPQVLPQDTQYF
CDR3nt: TGTGCCAGCAGCTTCCCCCAGGTCCTACCTCAGGATACGCAGTATTTT
j_gene: TRBJ2-3
d_gene: .
v_gene: TRBV7-9
abundance: .
len: 16

CDR3aa: CSARGLAGGQETQYF
CDR3nt: TGCAGTGCTAGAGGGCTAGCGGGGGGGCAAGAGACCCAGTACTTC
j_gene: TRBJ2-5
d_gene: TRBD2
v_gene: TRBV20-1
abundance: .
len: 15

CDR3aa: CATSDRGQGANYGYTF
CDR3nt: TGTGCCACCAGTGATCGAGGACAGGGAGCTAACTATGGCTACACCTTC
j_gene: TRBJ1-2
d_gene: TRBD1
v_gene: TRBV24-1
abundance: .
len: 16

CDR3aa: CATSVDRSYEQYF
CDR3nt: TGTGCCACCAGCGTGGACAGATCCTACGAGCAGTACTTC
j_gene: TRBJ2-7
d_gene: .
v_gene: TRBV15
abundance: .
len: 13

CDR3aa: CASSSIAGVVTGELFF
CDR3nt: TGTGCCAGCAGCTCGATAGCGGGAGTAGTCACCGGGGAGCTGTTTTTT
j_gene: TRBJ2-2
d_gene: TRBD2
v_gene: TRBV7-9
abundance: .
len: 16

CDR3aa: CAWSVGEGVNQPQHF
CDR3nt: TGTGCCTGGAGTGTTGGGGAGGGAGTGAATCAGCCCCAGCATTTT
j_gene: TRBJ1-5
d_gene: .
v_gene: TRBV30
abundance: .
len: 15

CDR3aa: CASSPTVEQFF
CDR3nt: TGTGCCAGCAGTCCGACAGTTGAGCAGTTCTTC
j_gene: TRBJ2-1
d_gene: .
v_gene: TRBV2
abundance: .
len: 11

CDR3aa: CAISDESADTQYF
CDR3nt: TGTGCCATCAGTGATGAGAGCGCAGATACGCAGTATTTT
j_gene: TRBJ2-3
d_gene: .
v_gene: TRBV10-3
abundance: once
len: 13

CDR3aa: CASSQTGGGLGSLEQFF
CDR3nt: TGCGCCAGCAGCCAAACTGGGGGGGGACTGGGAAGTCTTGAGCAGTTCTTC
j_gene: TRBJ2-1
d_gene: TRBD2
v_gene: TRBV4-3
abundance: .
len: 17

CDR3aa: CAISELWPSGGETQYF
CDR3nt: TGTGCCATCAGTGAATTATGGCCTAGCGGGGGAGAGACCCAGTACTTC
j_gene: TRBJ2-5
d_gene: TRBD2
v_gene: TRBV10-3
abundance: .
len: 16

CDR3aa: CASSQAGNGYTF
CDR3nt: TGTGCCAGCAGCCAAGCAGGGAATGGCTACACCTTC
j_gene: TRBJ1-2
d_gene: .
v_gene: TRBV14
abundance: .
len: 12

CDR3aa: CSVEGGDRGLGEQYF
CDR3nt: TGCAGCGTTGAAGGTGGTGACAGGGGTTTGGGCGAGCAGTACTTC
j_gene: TRBJ2-7
d_gene: TRBD1
v_gene: TRBV29-1
abundance: few
len: 15

CDR3aa: CASSQAEPGQGIDEQFF
CDR3nt: TGCGCCAGCAGCCAAGCCGAGCCGGGACAGGGTATCGATGAGCAGTTCTTC
j_gene: TRBJ2-1
d_gene: TRBD1
v_gene: TRBV4-3
abundance: .
len: 17

CDR3aa: CASSWTREGRGSPLHF
CDR3nt: TGTGCCAGCAGTTGGACGCGGGAAGGCCGGGGATCACCCCTCCACTTT
j_gene: TRBJ1-6
d_gene: .
v_gene: TRBV6-2/TRBV6-3
abundance: .
len: 16

CDR3aa: CASSGPGTTYEQYF
CDR3nt: TGTGCCAGCAGCGGCCCCGGGACAACCTACGAGCAGTACTTC
j_gene: TRBJ2-7
d_gene: .
v_gene: TRBV11-1
abundance: .
len: 14

CDR3aa: CASTREDPHGYTF
CDR3nt: TGTGCCAGCACCCGCGAGGATCCCCATGGCTACACCTTC
j_gene: TRBJ1-2
d_gene: .
v_gene: TRBV2
abundance: .
len: 13

CDR3aa: CASSYTQVAVQTGELFF
CDR3nt: TGTGCCAGCAGCTATACACAGGTGGCCGTGCAGACCGGGGAGCTGTTTTTT
j_gene: TRBJ2-2
d_gene: .
v_gene: TRBV6-5
abundance: once
len: 17